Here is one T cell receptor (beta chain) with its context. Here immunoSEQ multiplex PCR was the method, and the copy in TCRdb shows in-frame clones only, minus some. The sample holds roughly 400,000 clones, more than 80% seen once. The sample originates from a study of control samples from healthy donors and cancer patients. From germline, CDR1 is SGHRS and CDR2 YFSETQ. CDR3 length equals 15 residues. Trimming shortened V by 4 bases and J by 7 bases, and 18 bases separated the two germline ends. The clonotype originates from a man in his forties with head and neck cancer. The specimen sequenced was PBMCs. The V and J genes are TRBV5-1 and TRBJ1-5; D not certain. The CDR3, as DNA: TGCGCCAGCAGCCCCTCGTCCGGGCTGGAGCAGCCCCAGCATTTT. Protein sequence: CASSPSSGLEQPQHF.